The rows below give T cell receptor beta chains drawn from one sample of a study of blood T cell repertoires in COVID-19. Produced via immunoSEQ multiplex PCR; TCRdb's table is partial and in-frame only. The sample yields around 56,000 clones, more than 75% seen once. Sequenced input: peripheral blood. These receptors all stem from a man in his fifties or sixties with acute or convalescent COVID-19. Each CDR3 is given with its conserved first and last residue. D genes are given only for firm matches. Clone size appears in some rows only: once, few, many, or a class for an expanded clone.

v_call	clone_size	d_call	j_call	cdr3_aa	cdr3_nt
TRBV13	few	-	TRBJ1-1	CASRGQGNTEAFF	TGTGCCAGCAGAGGACAAGGGAACACTGAAGCTTTCTTT
TRBV11-2	-	-	TRBJ2-1	CASSLFRGAVDNEQFF	TGTGCCAGCAGCTTGTTCCGCGGGGCAGTTGACAATGAGCAGTTCTTC
TRBV30	-	-	TRBJ1-3	CAWLYCGGTIYF	TGTGCCTGGCTCTATTGCGGGGGCACCATATATTTT
TRBV19	once	-	TRBJ2-2	CASSSGQNTGELFF	TGTGCCAGTAGTTCAGGACAGAACACCGGGGAGCTGTTTTTT
TRBV7-8	-	TRBD1	TRBJ2-2	CASSTRTGGNGELFF	TGTGCCAGCAGCACCCGGACAGGGGGCAACGGGGAGCTGTTTTTT
TRBV6-5	-	-	TRBJ1-5	CASSERIGNQPQHF	TGTGCCAGCAGCGAGCGGATTGGCAATCAGCCCCAGCATTTT
TRBV11-2	-	-	TRBJ1-4	CASSPEPGLNEKLFF	TGTGCCAGCAGCCCCGAACCAGGGTTAAATGAAAAACTGTTTTTT
TRBV27	-	TRBD1	TRBJ2-7	CASSRGTADEQYF	TGTGCCAGCAGTAGGGGGACAGCCGACGAGCAGTACTTC
TRBV30	-	TRBD1	TRBJ1-2	CAWSIGTGGGYGYTF	TGTGCCTGGAGTATCGGGACAGGGGGCGGCTATGGCTACACCTTC
TRBV30	-	TRBD1	TRBJ1-6	CAWMGDSVNSPLHF	TGTGCCTGGATGGGGGACAGCGTTAATTCACCCCTCCACTTT
TRBV5-6	once	TRBD1	TRBJ1-2	CASSLGRQGSYGYTF	TGTGCCAGCAGCTTGGGGCGACAGGGGTCCTATGGCTACACCTTC
TRBV4-1	-	TRBD2	TRBJ2-1	CASSQDSLAGASYNEQFF	TGCGCCAGCAGCCAAGACTCGCTAGCGGGGGCCTCCTACAATGAGCAGTTCTTC
TRBV29-1	few	-	TRBJ1-1	CSVAPGVEAFF	TGCAGCGTCGCCCCGGGGGTTGAAGCTTTCTTT
TRBV10-1	-	TRBD2	TRBJ2-1	CASSNLAGGYNEQFF	TGCGCCAGCAGTAATCTAGCGGGGGGTTACAATGAGCAGTTCTTC
TRBV3-1/TRBV3-2	-	-	TRBJ1-2	CASSQGAIYGYTF	TGTGCCAGCAGCCAGGGGGCGATCTATGGCTACACCTTC
TRBV5-1	-	TRBD1	TRBJ1-1	CASRRQGTEAFF	TGCGCCAGCAGAAGACAGGGCACTGAAGCTTTCTTT
TRBV29-1	once	TRBD1	TRBJ1-2	CSVAGTGNYGYTF	TGCAGCGTTGCTGGGACAGGGAACTATGGCTACACCTTC
TRBV5-1	-	TRBD1	TRBJ1-4	CASRQGTEKLFF	TGCGCCAGCAGACAGGGGACTGAAAAACTGTTTTTT
TRBV19	-	-	TRBJ1-5	CASREVGLSNQPQHF	TGTGCCAGTCGTGAAGTAGGACTAAGCAATCAGCCCCAGCATTTT
TRBV2	few	TRBD1	TRBJ2-7	CASSETGFDEQYF	TGTGCCAGCAGCGAGACAGGGTTCGACGAGCAGTACTTC
TRBV5-8	-	-	TRBJ2-1	CASSSEGQPTYNEQFF	TGTGCCAGCAGCTCGGAGGGTCAGCCGACCTACAATGAGCAGTTCTTC
TRBV27	few	TRBD2	TRBJ2-1	CASSLRLAGGAEQFF	TGTGCCAGCAGTTTAAGGCTAGCGGGGGGGGCGGAGCAGTTCTTC
TRBV5-1	-	-	TRBJ2-2	CASSPGGNTGELFF	TGCGCCAGCAGCCCCGGAGGGAACACCGGGGAGCTGTTTTTT
TRBV7-9	-	-	TRBJ1-4	CASSTGRGNWRTEKLFF	TGTGCCAGCAGCACGGGGAGGGGGAATTGGAGAACTGAAAAACTGTTTTTT
TRBV30	-	-	TRBJ1-1	CAWSSYRVNTEAFF	TGTGCCTGGAGTTCGTACAGGGTGAACACTGAAGCTTTCTTT